One sample yielded the 18 T cell receptor beta chains listed below, sequenced in a study of T cells in Graves' hyperthyroidism and ophthalmopathy. RNA transcripts were the template for amplifying TCR beta CDR3 regions. TCR CDR3 underwent first-round RT-PCR with the HTBI primer set. TCRdb redid the calling of the multiplex PCR reads with MiXCR, one entry per CDR3 protein. The sample has under 350,000 distinct CDR3 sequences, 18% seen once. Sequencing input: blood. The source is a woman in her forties or fifties with Graves' hyperthyroidism.

The chain joins TRBV5-4 to TRBJ1-2; D unresolved. There are 13 residues in the CDR3. CDR1 and CDR2 from the germline V gene are SGHNT and YYREEE (reference sequence). V was shortened by 7 bases and J by 0 bases, with 10 bases between the two germline ends. CDR3 sequence reads: CASGLMPNYGYTF. The CDR3 nucleotides read TGTGCCAGCGGACTTATGCCTAACTATGGCTACACCTTC.

V gene TRBV27 combines with J gene TRBJ2-7, with TRBD1 matching 8 bases. In germline, CDR1 is MNHEY, CDR2 SMNVEV (reference sequence). The CDR3 is 15 amino acids. The V and J ends lost 2 bases and 5 bases, in that order; junction bases with no gene match: 8. The CDR3 loop reads CASSLIRDRYHEQYV. Here the CDR3 DNA reads TGTGCCAGCAGTTTAATCCGGGACAGGTACCACGAGCAGTACGTC.

This clonotype was recorded at least ten times. V and J are TRBV28 and TRBJ2-7, with D unclear. The germline V gene has CDR1 MDHEN and CDR2 SYDVKM. There are 16 residues in the CDR3. V was pared by 2 bases and J by 1 base, with 15 bases between. CDR3 in amino acids: CASSLGSVIVSYEQYF. Written as DNA, the CDR3 is TGTGCCAGCAGTTTAGGTTCGGTTATCGTGTCCTACGAGCAGTACTTC.

This clonotype was seen a handful of times. The V gene is TRBV7-9, the J gene TRBJ1-2; D remains ambiguous. The CDR3 loop spans 14 amino acids. Trimming took 4 bases from V and 0 from J, leaving 9 bases between them. Germline V CDR1 and CDR2: SEHNR, FQNEAQ (reference sequence). CDR3 bases: TGTGCCAGCAGCTCAAGCTTTACTAACTATGGCTACACCTTC. Encoded protein: CASSSSFTNYGYTF.

This clonotype occurred many times. The chain recombines TRBV18 with TRBJ2-3; the D gene could be TRBD1 or TRBD2 (6 bases each). The CDR3 is 16 residues long. Germline CDR1 and CDR2: KGHSH and LQKENI. Trimming shortened V by 6 bases and J by 0 bases, and 16 bases separated the two germline ends. CDR3 sequence: CASSRVGGGSTDTQYF. The CDR3, as DNA: TGTGCCAGCTCCCGCGTCGGGGGCGGTAGCACAGATACGCAGTATTTT.

This clonotype was seen only a few times. The chain recombines TRBV11-2 with TRBJ1-1; D unclear. The CDR3 runs to 12 residues. V was pared by 2 bases and J by 7 bases, with 8 bases between. The germline gives CDR1 SGHAT, CDR2 FQNNGV. This CDR3 is CASSLMDFEAFF. CDR3 sequence (DNA): TGTGCCAGCAGCTTAATGGATTTTGAAGCTTTCTTT.

The table lists this clonotype with many counts. The V and J genes are TRBV20-1 and TRBJ2-1, with 8 bases aligning to TRBD2. Trimming cost V 3 bases and J 0 bases; bases outside gene matches: 4. Germline V gene data show CDR1 as DFQATT and CDR2 as SNEGSKA (reference sequence). CDR3 length equals 15 residues. In nucleotides, the CDR3 is TGCAGTGCTAGGGGGCGGGAGGCCTCCTACAATGAGCAGTTCTTC. This encodes CSARGREASYNEQFF.

This clonotype was observed a few times. This rearrangement joins TRBV10-1 to TRBJ2-2; 12 bases line up with TRBD2. The CDR3 consists of 16 residues. Germline V gene lookup returns CDR1 WNHNN and CDR2 SYGVQD (reference sequence). Losses at the gene ends were 3 bases for V and 2 bases for J; bases not matched to a gene: 1. CDR3 sequence reads: CASSDGLAGNTGELFF. CDR3 nucleotides: TGCGCCAGCAGTGATGGACTAGCGGGAAACACCGGGGAGCTGTTTTTT.

The rearrangement uses TRBV20-1 and TRBJ2-7; D unclear. Deletions cut 6 bases from V and 8 bases from J, with 17 bases between. CDR1 and CDR2 (germline): DFQATT, SNEGSKA (reference sequence). This CDR3 is built from 12 residues. CDR3 sequence: CSAPQQVAQQYV. CDR3 DNA sequence: TGCAGTGCCCCTCAGCAGGTGGCCCAGCAGTACGTC.

There are many counts of this clonotype. The genes are TRBV20-1 and TRBJ1-1; D is unresolved. The CDR3 length is 14 residues. The germline gives CDR1 DFQATT, CDR2 SNEGSKA (reference sequence). Trimming pared 1 base from V and 1 base from J, leaving 10 bases between. Here the CDR3 DNA reads TGCAGTGCTAGAGCTATTAGTGGGAACACTGAAGCTTTCTTT. This encodes CSARAISGNTEAFF.

Comments on this clonotype: A much larger clone lies a single base off, so this may be a read error. V and J are TRBV7-9 and TRBJ2-2, with no clear D. Germline values: CDR1 SEHNR, CDR2 FQNEAQ (reference sequence). Trimming stripped 5 bases from V and 1 base from J, with 5 bases between. The CDR3 has 13 amino acids. The CDR3 DNA sequence: TGTGCCAGCAGCATACAGAACACCGGGGAGCTGTTTTTT. It encodes CASSIQNTGELFF. Drawing the rest from reference TRBV7-9 and TRBJ2-2, the complete variable domain is DTGVSQNPRHKITKRGQNVTFRCDPISEHNRLYWYRQTLGQGPEFLTYFQNEAQLEKSRLLSDRFSAERPKGSFSTLEIQRTEQGDSAMYLCASSIQNTGELFFGEGSRLTVL.

The chain carries TRBV4-1 and TRBJ1-4; 10 nucleotides align to TRBD1. The CDR3 is made up of 15 amino acids. V shed 3 bases, J shed 8 bases, and the junction held 6 bases outside the gene matches. Germline V gene data show CDR1 as MGHRA and CDR2 as YSYEKL. The CDR3 nucleotides are TGCGCCAGCAGCCATGGACAGGGGGAGGTAGAAAAACTGTTTTTT. It translates to CASSHGQGEVEKLFF.

The V call is TRBV9, the J call TRBJ2-1, with D tentatively TRBD2 (7 bases). There are 16 residues in the CDR3. V was trimmed by 0 bases and J by 0 bases, leaving 10 bases between them. CDR1 and CDR2 (germline): SGDLS, YYNGEE. The CDR3, as DNA: TGTGCCAGCAGCGTAGAGGGGGGGGACTCCTACAATGAGCAGTTCTTC. It specifies CASSVEGGDSYNEQFF.

The chain recombines TRBV4-2 with TRBJ2-5, with D possibly being TRBD2 (5 bases). The CDR3 spans 15 residues. Trimming took off 0 bases at V and 5 bases at J, with 13 bases between the two ends. Germline lookup yields CDR1 LGHNA and CDR2 YNFKEQ. CDR3: CASSQDWEFVETQYF. The CDR3 DNA sequence: TGTGCCAGCAGCCAAGATTGGGAGTTCGTGGAGACCCAGTACTTC.

This clonotype occurred a few times. The chain uses TRBV6-1 and TRBJ1-2; D perhaps matches TRBD1 (5 bases). Trimming removed 3 bases at V and 4 bases at J, with 6 bases between. This CDR3 has 12 amino acids. Germline values: CDR1 MNHNS, CDR2 SASEGT. The CDR3 region has the DNA TGTGCCAGCAGTGAGACAGCCTATGGCTACACCTTC. Residues: CASSETAYGYTF.

V is TRBV7-6 and J is TRBJ1-3, with D perhaps matching TRBD1 (6 bases). The germline V gene encodes CDR1 SGHVS and CDR2 FNYEAQ. The CDR3 runs 16 residues. Trimming cost V 4 bases and J 0 bases, with 13 bases left between them. The DNA of the CDR3 is TGTGCCAGCAGCTCCGGACAGTCGAACTCTGGAAACACCATATATTTT. Translation gives CASSSGQSNSGNTIYF.

This chain uses TRBV15 with TRBJ1-1, with D uncertain. The CDR3 loop spans 14 amino acids. The V end was cut by 0 bases, the J end by 2 bases, with 7 bases between. Germline V lookup: CDR1 LNHNV, CDR2 YYDKDF (reference sequence). The CDR3: CATSREGGNTEAFF. In DNA form, the CDR3 reads TGTGCCACCAGCAGAGAAGGCGGTAACACTGAAGCTTTCTTT.

This clonotype was observed a few times. The chain employs TRBV12-3 or TRBV12-4 and TRBJ1-2, with 7 bases lining up with TRBD1. The J segment lost 8 bases and the V segment lost 6 bases, leaving 6 bases of the junction unmatched. The CDR3 covers 12 residues. CDR3 bases: TGTGCCAGCAGCACAGGGGTTGGAGGCTACACCTTC. It codes for CASSTGVGGYTF.